Presented here are 13 T cell receptor beta chains from one specimen sequenced in a study of blood T cell repertoires in COVID-19. Some clones are missing from TCRdb's copy, which holds only in-frame ones; the method was immunoSEQ multiplex PCR. The sample includes roughly 200,000 clones, roughly 81% seen only once; the top ten take approximately 11%. Sequencing used peripheral blood. These receptors came from a woman in her forties with COVID-19, enrolled during active disease.

The chain combines TRBV10-3 with TRBJ2-7; TRBD1 is a possible D gene (5 bases). CDR1 and CDR2 (germline): ENHRY, SYGVKD. V was clipped by 4 bases and J by 7 bases, with 8 bases between them. CDR3 length: 11 amino acids. CDR3 sequence: CAISVGLEQYF. The CDR3 nucleotides are TGTGCCATCAGTGTGGGGCTGGAGCAGTACTTC.

V usage is TRBV25-1 and J usage is TRBJ2-7, with TRBD1 identical over 8 bases. Germline V lookup: CDR1 MGHDK, CDR2 SYGVNS. The ends lost 6 bases at V and 4 bases at J; junction bases unmatched: 8. The CDR3 extends over 14 amino acids. CDR3 coding DNA: TGTGCCAGCAGATCCGACAGGGGTGGTTACGAGCAGTACTTC. Encoded protein: CASRSDRGGYEQYF.

This clone was seen a few times. This chain joins TRBV7-2 and TRBJ2-1, with 7 bases that match TRBD2. Trimming removed 7 bases from V and 1 base from J; junction bases left unmatched: 7. The CDR3 is 15 amino acids. Germline CDR1 SGHTA, CDR2 FQGNSA. The CDR3 nucleotides read TGTGCCAGCAATGGCGGGAGTAGTTCCTACAATGAGCAGTTCTTC. The encoded protein is CASNGGSSSYNEQFF. The variable domain in full, with the rest retrieved from reference TRBV7-2 and TRBJ2-1, is GAGVSQSPSNKVTEKGKDVELRCDPISGHTALYWYRQSLGQGLEFLIYFQGNSAPDKSGLPSDRFSAERTGGSVSTLTIQRTQQEDSAVYLCASNGGSSSYNEQFFGPGTRLTVL.

The chain links TRBV30 to TRBJ2-1, with D perhaps TRBD1 (5 bases). V lost 2 bases and J 7 bases, leaving 9 bases between the germline ends. CDR1 GTSNPN and CDR2 SVGIG come from the germline V gene (reference sequence). CDR3 length: 12 amino acids. The CDR3 DNA follows: TGTGCCTGGAGTCTGGGGCTGAATGAGCAGTTCTTC. This sequence encodes CAWSLGLNEQFF.

The count of this clone is one. The chain uses TRBV27 and TRBJ2-7; D might be TRBD2 (5 bases). Trimming pared 10 bases from V and 3 bases from J, leaving 16 bases between. The CDR3 has 13 amino acids. Germline V gene lookup returns CDR1 MNHEY and CDR2 SMNVEV (reference sequence). CDR3 loop: CATGTPGNYEQYF. The CDR3 nucleotides are TGTGCCACCGGAACCCCGGGGAACTACGAGCAGTACTTC.

The chain carries TRBV11-1 and TRBJ2-3; tentative D call: TRBD2 (6 bases). Looked up from germline, CDR1 is SGHAT and CDR2 is FQDESV (reference sequence). The CDR3 runs to 15 residues. Trimming took 5 bases from V and 2 from J, leaving 14 bases between them. The CDR3: CASSEWGRTTDTQYF. CDR3 nucleotides: TGTGCCAGCAGCGAGTGGGGGAGGACCACAGATACGCAGTATTTT.

The rearrangement links TRBV7-9 to TRBJ1-1, with 9 bases lining up with TRBD1. The J segment lost 4 bases and the V segment lost 5 bases, leaving 11 bases of the junction unmatched. CDR3 length: 16 amino acids. CDR1 SEHNR and CDR2 FQNEAQ come from the germline V gene (reference sequence). The CDR3 DNA reads TGTGCCAGCAGCGGAACCGGGACAGGGTCTAGCACTGAAGCTTTCTTT. Encoded protein: CASSGTGTGSSTEAFF.

The V and J genes are TRBV5-1 and TRBJ1-1, with a possible D match to TRBD1 (6 bases). Germline V gives CDR1 SGHRS, CDR2 YFSETQ. The CDR3 is made up of 15 amino acids. Deletions cut 4 bases from V and 2 bases from J, with 15 bases between. This CDR3 is CASSPSQGINTEAFF. CDR3 in DNA: TGCGCCAGCAGCCCCTCGCAGGGGATAAACACTGAAGCTTTCTTT. Full variable domain (missing parts from reference TRBV5-1 and TRBJ1-1): KAGVTQTPRYLIKTRGQQVTLSCSPISGHRSVSWYQQTPGQGLQFLFEYFSETQRNKGNFPGRFSGRQFSNSRSEMNVSTLELGDSALYLCASSPSQGINTEAFFGQGTRLTVV.

V usage is TRBV7-3 and J usage is TRBJ1-5; TRBD1 is a possible D gene (6 bases). Germline assignment: CDR1 SGHTA and CDR2 FQGTGA. The V end lost 5 bases, the J end lost 7 bases, and 12 bases lay between the germline ends. There are 13 residues in the CDR3. CDR3 coding DNA: TGTGCCAGCAGCCCCAACAGGGACCAGCCCCAGCATTTT. It translates to CASSPNRDQPQHF.

The chain recombines TRBV19 with TRBJ1-1, with TRBD1 matching over 9 bases. Germline CDR1 is LNHDA and CDR2 is SQIVND (reference sequence). The CDR3 loop spans 14 amino acids. The V and J ends lost 5 bases and 4 bases, in that order; junction bases with no gene match: 5. The CDR3 is CASSWTGVGTEAFF. The CDR3, as DNA: TGTGCCAGTAGTTGGACAGGGGTGGGCACTGAAGCTTTCTTT.

In this sample, this clone turned up a few times. The V call is TRBV27, the J call TRBJ2-5; 12 bases match TRBD2. With 6 bases clipped from V and 5 bases from J, the junction kept 10 bases outside the gene matches. The germline CDR1 and CDR2 sequences are MNHEY and SMNVEV (reference sequence). The CDR3 has 16 amino acids. CDR3 DNA: TGTGCCAGCAGCCCTCAGACTAGCGGGAGCGGGGAGACCCAGTACTTC. Amino acid sequence: CASSPQTSGSGETQYF.

This clone was picked up a small number of times. This chain uses TRBV2 with TRBJ1-4; D remains ambiguous. This CDR3 is built from 14 residues. V was pared by 1 base and J by 8 bases, with 11 bases between. The V gene's germline CDR1 is SNHLY and CDR2 FYNNEI. The chain's CDR3 is CASSEGTTGEKLFF. The CDR3, as DNA: TGTGCCAGCAGTGAAGGGACCACGGGGGAAAAACTGTTTTTT.

J is TRBJ1-5 and V is TRBV7-8; D ambiguous. Germline-derived CDR1 and CDR2 are SGHVS and FQNEAQ. This CDR3 region has 14 residues. The V end was cut by 1 base, the J end by 6 bases, with 10 bases between. In nucleotides, the CDR3 is TGTGCCAGCAGCTTAGGGCCTGCTTTTCAGCCCCAGCATTTT. Its protein is CASSLGPAFQPQHF.